One sample yielded the 8 T cell receptor beta chains listed below, sequenced in a study of vaccination and CD4 T cells after COVID-19. Described treatment: roughly 11-day PBMC culture with coronavirus spike peptide pools or control peptides (ViraFEST assay). Gathering of the CD4+ T cells, from the unexposed donor, took place before the COVID-19 pandemic (2011-2018). The antigens of these receptors remain unknown. Scientists ran DNA taken from cultured CD4+ T cells through the Oncomine TCR Beta short-read assay for sequencing. TCRdb re-derived calls from the PCR reads in MiXCR, one entry per CDR3 protein. Of around 8,000 distinct CDR3 sequences listed, less than 50% are singletons. The sample comprised CD4+ T cells from blood, cultured in vitro. The source is a human donor in good health.

V usage is TRBV20-1 and J usage is TRBJ2-7; unclear D gene. V dropped 3 bases and J dropped 5 bases, with 11 bases sitting between them. Germline CDR1 is DFQATT and CDR2 is SNEGSKA (reference sequence). The CDR3 has 12 amino acids. CDR3 nucleotide sequence: TGCAGTGCTAGGGGATTAGGGAACGAGCAGTACTTC. It translates to CSARGLGNEQYF.

The chain recombines TRBV10-1 with TRBJ2-3; TRBD2 agrees at 10 bases. The CDR3 covers 15 residues. The germline CDR1 and CDR2 sequences are WNHNN and SYGVQD (reference sequence). V was clipped by 3 bases and J by 2 bases; unmatched bases: 2. CDR3 sequence (DNA): TGCGCCAGCAGTGATCTAGCGGGGGCCACAGATACGCAGTATTTT. It yields the protein CASSDLAGATDTQYF.

This clonotype was recorded once. The genes are TRBV7-2 and TRBJ1-5; D is unresolved. CDR1 SGHTA and CDR2 FQGNSA come from the germline V gene. This CDR3 region has 14 residues. V was pared by 6 bases and J by 0 bases, with 9 bases between. The CDR3 reads CASRDGYSNQPQHF. The CDR3, as DNA: TGTGCCAGCAGAGACGGGTATAGCAATCAGCCCCAGCATTTT.

This clonotype has only a few counts. This chain uses TRBV27 with TRBJ1-5; 7 nucleotides line up with TRBD1. V trimming: 6 bases; J trimming: 2 bases; junction bases outside the gene matches: 7. There are 15 residues in the CDR3. CDR1 is MNHEY and CDR2 is SMNVEV in the germline V gene (reference sequence). Written as DNA, the CDR3 is TGTGCCAGCAGCCGGGAGGGGGCCGGCAATCAGCCCCAGCATTTT. Its protein is CASSREGAGNQPQHF.

The sample holds a few counts of this clonotype. This sequence joins TRBV20-1 and TRBJ1-1, with 10 bases lining up with TRBD1. J gave up 4 bases and V 2 bases, and 10 bases lay outside the gene matches. Germline V gives CDR1 DFQATT, CDR2 SNEGSKA (reference sequence). The CDR3 length is 16 residues. CDR3 region: CSARTTGQGLVTEAFF. The CDR3 DNA follows: TGCAGTGCTAGAACTACGGGACAGGGGTTGGTCACTGAAGCTTTCTTT.

The genes are TRBV10-3 and TRBJ1-1; tentative D call: TRBD1 (5 bases). There are 16 residues in the CDR3. Germline lookup yields CDR1 ENHRY and CDR2 SYGVKD. V dropped 4 bases and J dropped 1 base, with 16 bases sitting between them. CDR3 coding DNA: TGTGCCATCAGTGGAACACCGGGACGGTCGAACACTGAAGCTTTCTTT. Encoded protein: CAISGTPGRSNTEAFF.

This clonotype was found a few times. The germline gene is not matched at one end of the junction; a read error may be the cause. The V gene is TRBV6-5, the J gene TRBJ1-2; 7 bases line up with TRBD1. This CDR3 has 14 residues. Germline-derived CDR1 and CDR2 are MNHEY and SVGAGI. The CDR3 sequence: CASSYFGPLQGRLF. Written as DNA, the CDR3 is TGTGCCAGCAGTTATTTCGGCCCTTTACAGGGGAGGCTCTTC.

This chain links TRBV28 with TRBJ2-2, with D perhaps matching TRBD1 or TRBD2 (5 bases each). Trimming took 3 bases from V and 3 from J, leaving 11 bases between them. Looked up from germline, CDR1 is MDHEN and CDR2 is SYDVKM. The CDR3 runs 15 residues. The CDR3 DNA reads as TGTGCCAGCAGTTTCGGGACGGCCGACACCGGGGAGCTGTTTTTT. Its protein is CASSFGTADTGELFF.